This note documents a single T cell receptor beta chain sequence. Its antigen is currently unknown. Cultured CD4+ T-cell DNA underwent Oncomine TCR Beta short-read sequencing. TCRdb fed the PCR reads into MiXCR, producing one record per CDR3 protein. The sample includes about 21,000 distinct CDR3 sequences, roughly 40% seen only once; the top ten take less than 20%. The source of the sample is a study of vaccination and CD4 T cells after COVID-19. V was trimmed by 0 bases and J by 0 bases, leaving 21 bases between them. CDR1 is GTSNPN and CDR2 is SVGIG in the germline V gene (reference sequence). The CDR3 is made up of 19 amino acids. Treatment in this sample: roughly 10-day PBMC culture with coronavirus spike peptide pools or control peptides (ViraFEST assay).

This specimen consisted of CD4+ T cells from blood, cultured in vitro, obtained before SARS-CoV-2 vaccination. The rearrangement links TRBV30 to TRBJ1-5, with D possibly TRBD1 on 5 matching bases. This receptor was identified in a human donor who received a COVID-19 vaccine. CDR3 sequence reads: CAWSVRSMGPEYSNQPQHF. The DNA for the CDR3 is TGTGCCTGGAGTGTCCGTTCCATGGGGCCGGAATATAGCAATCAGCCCCAGCATTTT.